The 31 T cell receptor beta chains given below trace back to one sample, sequenced in a study of blood T cell repertoires in COVID-19. Repertoires were generated with immunoSEQ multiplex PCR, while TCRdb's copy carries only in-frame clones and drops some. Among 90,000 to 100,000 clones listed, 84% were seen once. The specimen sequenced was peripheral blood. These receptors were taken from a man between 65 and 79 years old with active or convalescent COVID-19.

The chain recombines TRBV6-2 or TRBV6-3 with TRBJ1-1; the match to TRBD1 covers 7 bases. V shed 2 bases and J 11 bases; nucleotides not matched to a gene: 2. CDR1 is MNHEY and CDR2 is SVGEGT in the germline V gene. CDR3 length: 11 amino acids. The CDR3 nucleotides read TGTGCCAGCAGTTACGGGACAGTGGCTTTCTTT. This codes for CASSYGTVAFF.

This chain links TRBV3-1 (or the pseudogene TRBV3-2) with TRBJ1-4, with D uncertain. Trimming shortened V by 2 bases and J by 3 bases, and 4 bases separated the two germline ends. Looked up from germline, CDR1 is LGHDT and CDR2 is YNNKEL (reference sequence). The CDR3 length is 13 residues. CDR3 amino acids: CASSQQANEKLFF. CDR3 DNA sequence: TGTGCCAGCAGCCAACAGGCTAATGAAAAACTGTTTTTT.

This clone has ten or more counts. The chain carries TRBV4-1 and TRBJ1-4; tentative D call: TRBD1 (5 bases). This CDR3 contains 17 residues. Germline V gene lookup returns CDR1 MGHRA and CDR2 YSYEKL. V lost 1 base to trimming and J lost 4 bases, with 16 bases between them. CDR3 bases: TGCGCCAGCAGCCAAGGGAGGGGAGAGAGGGGTAATGAAAAACTGTTTTTT. The encoded protein is CASSQGRGERGNEKLFF.

This chain uses TRBV2 with TRBJ2-3; the match to TRBD1 covers 8 bases. V trimming: 6 bases; J trimming: 6 bases; junction bases outside the gene matches: 8. This CDR3 is built from 14 residues. Germline CDR1 and CDR2: SNHLY and FYNNEI. DNA for the CDR3: TGTGCCAGCAGAGTTGGACAGGGTGTGGATACGCAGTATTTT. Translation: CASRVGQGVDTQYF. Drawing the rest from reference TRBV2 and TRBJ2-3, the complete variable domain is EPEVTQTPSHQVTQMGQEVILRCVPISNHLYFYWYRQILGQKVEFLVSFYNNEISEKSEIFDDQFSVERPDGSNFTLKIRSTKLEDSAMYFCASRVGQGVDTQYFGPGTRLTVL.

This chain links TRBV29-1 with TRBJ2-5, with D possibly being TRBD2 (7 bases). V gave up 6 bases and J gave up 2 bases, with 13 bases separating them. This CDR3 has 13 residues. CDR1 SQVTM and CDR2 ANQGSEA come from the germline V gene. CDR3 protein: CSVTEGGQETQYF. The CDR3, as DNA: TGCAGCGTCACCGAGGGGGGGCAAGAGACCCAGTACTTC.

V gene TRBV30 combines with J gene TRBJ1-2; 8 bases line up with TRBD1. CDR3 length: 16 amino acids. V gave up 1 base and J gave up 2 bases; unmatched junction bases: 9. Germline V CDR1 and CDR2: GTSNPN, SVGIG (reference sequence). In DNA, the CDR3 is TGTGCCTGGAGTGCCCCTGGACAGGGAGGGAACTATGGCTACACCTTC. Its protein product is CAWSAPGQGGNYGYTF.

The chain recombines TRBV6-2 or TRBV6-3 with TRBJ2-1, with 7 positions matching TRBD1. With V trimmed by 4 bases and J by 0 bases, 9 bases remained unmatched. The CDR3 sequence is 17 residues long. Germline V CDR1 and CDR2: MNHEY, SVGEGT. DNA for the CDR3: TGTGCCAGCAGTTCTACTAAGGGACAGAGCTCCTACAATGAGCAGTTCTTC. Its translation: CASSSTKGQSSYNEQFF.

The chain is built from TRBV24-1 and TRBJ2-7; TRBD1 matches at 9 bases. Unmatched junction bases numbered 5, after V lost 0 bases and J lost 6 bases. The CDR3 totals 15 residues. Per the germline V gene, CDR1 is KGHDR and CDR2 is SFDVKD. Here the CDR3 reads CATSDLRDRVLEQYF. The CDR3 DNA sequence: TGTGCCACCAGTGATTTGCGGGACAGGGTGCTCGAGCAGTACTTC.

The chain has TRBV4-1 and TRBJ1-2; 9 nucleotides line up with TRBD1. The CDR3 has 15 residues. Trimming removed 0 bases from V and 8 bases from J; junction bases left unmatched: 7. CDR1 is MGHRA and CDR2 is YSYEKL in the germline V gene. The CDR3 is CASSQEGTGTDGYTF. The CDR3, as DNA: TGCGCCAGCAGCCAAGAGGGGACAGGGACCGACGGCTACACCTTC.

V is TRBV28 and J is TRBJ2-1, with D possibly being TRBD2 (5 bases). Germline V gives CDR1 MDHEN, CDR2 SYDVKM. Trimming stripped 6 bases from V and 0 bases from J, with 15 bases between. The CDR3 is 16 residues long. The CDR3 reads CASSSSEAVSYNEQFF. The CDR3 nucleotides read TGTGCCAGCAGCTCCTCGGAGGCCGTCTCCTACAATGAGCAGTTCTTC.

V gene TRBV18 combines with J gene TRBJ2-7; 8 nucleotides match TRBD1. The CDR3 totals 15 residues. Trimming cost V 5 bases and J 2 bases; bases outside gene matches: 8. Germline V CDR1 and CDR2: KGHSH, LQKENI. The CDR3 DNA sequence: TGTGCCAGCTCAGAGAGACAGGGGTCCACCTACGAGCAGTACTTC. Amino acids: CASSERQGSTYEQYF. Based on the CDR3 plus reference TRBV18 and TRBJ2-7, the full variable domain is NAGVMQNPRHLVRRRGQEARLRCSPMKGHSHVYWYRQLPEEGLKFMVYLQKENIIDESGMPKERFSAEFPKEGPSILRIQQVVRGDSAAYFCASSERQGSTYEQYFGPGTRLTVT.

J is TRBJ2-5 and V is TRBV5-1, with 12 bases identical to TRBD2. CDR1 and CDR2 from the germline V gene are SGHRS and YFSETQ. This CDR3 has 13 residues. V was pared by 4 bases and J by 5 bases, with 0 bases of the junction left unmatched. As DNA, the CDR3 is TGCGCCAGCAGCCTAGCGGGGGGGGAGACCCAGTACTTC. This encodes CASSLAGGETQYF.

This chain links TRBV24-1 with TRBJ2-7, with 8 bases aligning to TRBD2. V shed 3 bases and J 5 bases; nucleotides not matched to a gene: 5. This CDR3 has 14 residues. Germline CDR1 reads KGHDR; CDR2 reads SFDVKD. CDR3 DNA: TGTGCCACCAGTGATCCCGGGGGGGCCCACGAGCAGTACTTC. Translated, it gives CATSDPGGAHEQYF.

CDR3 sequence reads: CASSYSIAGSTDTQYF. CDR3 nucleotides: TGTGCCAGCAGTTACTCGATAGCGGGGAGCACAGATACGCAGTATTTT. The chain carries TRBV6-5 and TRBJ2-3; 8 nucleotides align to TRBD2. Losses at the gene ends were 0 bases for V and 0 bases for J; bases not matched to a gene: 2. The germline CDR1 and CDR2 sequences are MNHEY and SVGAGI. The CDR3 runs to 16 residues.

V is TRBV3-1 (or the pseudogene TRBV3-2) and J is TRBJ2-2; a weak D match, TRBD2 (6 bases). Deletions cut 4 bases from V and 0 bases from J, with 18 bases between. Germline V gene sequence: CDR1 LGHDT, CDR2 YNNKEL (reference sequence). CDR3 size: 18 residues. As DNA, the CDR3 is TGTGCCAGCAGCCTATTCCTTCTGGGGGGTCCGAACACCGGGGAGCTGTTTTTT. Protein: CASSLFLLGGPNTGELFF.

This chain links TRBV28 with TRBJ2-5; 7 bases fit TRBD2. Losses at the gene ends were 3 bases for V and 4 bases for J; bases not matched to a gene: 5. Germline V lookup: CDR1 MDHEN, CDR2 SYDVKM. The CDR3 is 14 residues long. CDR3 protein: CASSFRGGGETQYF. The CDR3 bases are TGTGCCAGCAGTTTCCGTGGCGGGGGAGAGACCCAGTACTTC.

This clone was detected only once. The chain combines TRBV3-1 (or the pseudogene TRBV3-2) with TRBJ1-1; D might be TRBD1 (5 bases). CDR3 length: 13 residues. Trimming stripped 6 bases from V and 5 bases from J, with 13 bases between. Germline V CDR1 and CDR2: LGHDT, YNNKEL (reference sequence). The chain's CDR3 is CASSPPGGTEAFF. CDR3 nucleotides: TGTGCCAGCAGTCCCCCGGGGGGAACTGAAGCTTTCTTT.

This clone was counted once. This sequence joins TRBV4-1 and TRBJ1-6, with 8 nucleotides matching TRBD1. V was clipped by 0 bases and J by 7 bases; unmatched bases: 11. This CDR3 spans 18 amino acids. Germline V gene data show CDR1 as MGHRA and CDR2 as YSYEKL. CDR3 coding DNA: TGCGCCAGCAGCCAAGACGCCAAACTGGACAGGGAAAATTCACCCCTCCACTTT. As protein: CASSQDAKLDRENSPLHF.

V and J are TRBV7-2 and TRBJ2-3, with D uncertain. The CDR3 runs to 12 residues. Looked up from germline, CDR1 is SGHTA and CDR2 is FQGNSA. The ends were cut back, 1 base at V and 8 bases at J, with 7 bases in the middle. The CDR3 DNA reads as TGTGCCAGCAGCTTAGACTCGGGTACGCAGTATTTT. Encoded protein: CASSLDSGTQYF.

V is TRBV30 and J is TRBJ1-2; no clear D gene. This CDR3 is 11 amino acids long. V was shortened by 0 bases and J by 7 bases, with 6 bases between the two germline ends. Looked up from germline, CDR1 is GTSNPN and CDR2 is SVGIG (reference sequence). The CDR3 DNA reads as TGTGCCTGGAGTGTTGCCGGTGGCTACACCTTC. Its translation is CAWSVAGGYTF. Using reference TRBV30 and TRBJ1-2 for the parts outside the CDR3, the full variable domain is SQTIHQWPATLVQPVGSPLSLECTVEGTSNPNLYWYRQAAGRGLQLLFYSVGIGQISSEVPQNLSASRPQDRQFILSSKKLLLSDSGFYLCAWSVAGGYTFGSGTRLTVV.

This chain joins TRBV4-1 and TRBJ2-7; 8 bases match TRBD1. The CDR3 is made up of 16 amino acids. Germline-derived CDR1 and CDR2 are MGHRA and YSYEKL. The ends lost 0 bases at V and 3 bases at J; junction bases unmatched: 7. CDR3 protein: CASSQEITGGIYEQYF. The CDR3 DNA sequence: TGCGCCAGCAGCCAAGAGATCACAGGGGGGATCTACGAGCAGTACTTC.

The chain links TRBV7-2 to TRBJ2-3; the D gene is possibly TRBD2 (5 bases). The CDR3 is 15 amino acids. The V and J ends lost 6 bases and 2 bases respectively, with 15 bases between them. The germline V gene has CDR1 SGHTA and CDR2 FQGNSA. The CDR3 reads CASSFRGILTDTQYF. The CDR3 nucleotides read TGTGCCAGCAGTTTCCGGGGAATTCTCACAGATACGCAGTATTTT.

The V call is TRBV5-4, the J call TRBJ1-2; D is unclear. The V and J ends lost 0 bases and 6 bases respectively, with 9 bases between them. The CDR3 is made up of 13 amino acids. CDR1 and CDR2 (germline): SGHNT, YYREEE (reference sequence). The CDR3 DNA is TGTGCCAGCAGCTTGGCCGGGGTCGATGGCTACACCTTC. Protein product: CASSLAGVDGYTF.

This clone is a singleton in its sample. This sequence joins TRBV7-6 and TRBJ2-3, with TRBD1 matching over 9 bases. Looked up from germline, CDR1 is SGHVS and CDR2 is FNYEAQ. This CDR3 region has 18 residues. J gave up 0 bases and V 5 bases, and 12 bases lay outside the gene matches. The DNA of the CDR3 is TGTGCCAGCAGCGAAGGACAGGGGAGATATTCTAGCACAGATACGCAGTATTTT. This gives the protein CASSEGQGRYSSTDTQYF.

The genes are TRBV28 and TRBJ1-2; perhaps TRBD1 as D (6 bases). The V end was cut by 5 bases, the J end by 4 bases, with 20 bases between. Germline V gives CDR1 MDHEN, CDR2 SYDVKM. This CDR3 contains 16 residues. The CDR3: CASSPHRETHAYGYTF. The CDR3 region has the DNA TGTGCCAGCAGTCCTCACAGGGAGACTCATGCCTATGGCTACACCTTC.

The chain links TRBV28 to TRBJ2-5; 12 nucleotides line up with TRBD1. The V segment lost 4 bases and the J segment 5 bases; nucleotides outside the gene matches: 8. The CDR3 is 16 amino acids. Germline CDR1 MDHEN, CDR2 SYDVKM. This chain's CDR3 is CASSSTGTGGLETQYF. The CDR3 region has the DNA TGTGCCAGCAGTTCGACCGGGACAGGGGGCTTGGAGACCCAGTACTTC.

The CDR3 loop reads CASSFQTSGRETQYF. CDR3 coding DNA: TGTGCCAGCAGCTTTCAGACTAGCGGGAGGGAGACCCAGTACTTC. The V and J genes are TRBV7-2 and TRBJ2-5; the match to TRBD2 covers 13 bases. Germline lookup yields CDR1 SGHTA and CDR2 FQGNSA. Trimming cost V 3 bases and J 5 bases; bases outside gene matches: 3. The CDR3 extends over 15 amino acids. Filled out from reference TRBV7-2 and TRBJ2-5, the complete variable domain reads GAGVSQSPSNKVTEKGKDVELRCDPISGHTALYWYRQSLGQGLEFLIYFQGNSAPDKSGLPSDRFSAERTGGSVSTLTIQRTQQEDSAVYLCASSFQTSGRETQYFGPGTRLLVL.

The rearrangement uses TRBV5-1 and TRBJ2-5, with a weak D call TRBD2 (5 bases). V was cut by 0 bases and J by 2 bases, with 8 bases left in between. The CDR3 sequence is 14 residues long. In germline, CDR1 is SGHRS, CDR2 YFSETQ. The chain's CDR3 is CASSLGLPQETQYF. The CDR3 bases are TGCGCCAGCAGCTTGGGACTACCACAAGAGACCCAGTACTTC.

This clone was seen a handful of times. The chain uses TRBV2 and TRBJ1-6; 9 bases align to TRBD1. The CDR3 contains 14 residues. The germline gives CDR1 SNHLY, CDR2 FYNNEI. In DNA form, the CDR3 reads TGTGCAACCAAAGGGCAGGACAGGGGACTCGCCCTCCACTTT. This gives the protein CATKGQDRGLALHF.

Regarding this clone: One end of the junction varies from germline; a read error may be responsible. The chain joins TRBV2 to TRBJ2-7; 7 bases agree with TRBD2. CDR1 is SNHLY and CDR2 is FYNNEI in the germline V gene. This CDR3 is built from 11 residues. The DNA of the CDR3 is TGTGCCAGCAGTGACGCGGGGCGGGAGTCCTTC. This translates into CASSDAGRESF. Looking up the rest from reference TRBV2 and TRBJ2-7 gives the full variable domain: EPEVTQTPSHQVTQMGQEVILRCVPISNHLYFYWYRQILGQKVEFLVSFYNNEISEKSEIFDDQFSVERPDGSNFTLKIRSTKLEDSAMYFCASSDAGRESFGPGTRLTVT.

The chain uses TRBV11-2 and TRBJ1-4, with D possibly matching TRBD1 (5 bases). Per the germline V gene, CDR1 is SGHAT and CDR2 is FQNNGV. V shed 1 base and J shed 10 bases, with 13 bases lying between them. The CDR3 loop spans 14 amino acids. As DNA, the CDR3 is TGTGCCAGCAGCTTAGCGGGGGGTTGGGTAAAACTGTTTTTT. Amino acid sequence: CASSLAGGWVKLFF.